The 27 T cell receptor beta chains presented below share a single source sample, sequenced in a study of technical replicates of blood from several donors. Assay: immunoSEQ multiplex PCR; the TCRdb copy retains only in-frame clones and omits some. The table has around 100,000 clones, 96% seen once. Material: T cells isolated from PBMCs. These receptors all stem from a human donor in good health.

This clone was detected once. V gene TRBV18 combines with J gene TRBJ2-5, with unresolved D. The CDR3 extends over 13 amino acids. V dropped 6 bases and J dropped 2 bases, with 10 bases sitting between them. CDR1 and CDR2 (germline): KGHSH, LQKENI. CDR3 bases: TGTGCCAGCTCGGTCGACATACAAGAGACCCAGTACTTC. It specifies CASSVDIQETQYF.

V and J are TRBV6-1 and TRBJ1-1, with D unclear. V was clipped by 5 bases and J by 0 bases, with 7 bases between them. CDR3 length: 13 amino acids. Germline CDR1 is MNHNS and CDR2 is SASEGT. CDR3 region: CASSFGMNTEAFF. CDR3 nucleotides: TGTGCCAGCAGTTTTGGCATGAACACTGAAGCTTTCTTT.

The rearrangement joins TRBV19 to TRBJ2-7; 12 nucleotides agree with TRBD2. V dropped 6 bases and J dropped 4; count of bases not matched to a gene: 4. Germline-derived CDR1 and CDR2 are LNHDA and SQIVND (reference sequence). The CDR3 has 14 amino acids. The DNA for the CDR3 is TGTGCCAGTAGCCTAGCGGGAGGGCCTTACGAGCAGTACTTC. Translated, it gives CASSLAGGPYEQYF.

This chain connects TRBV7-9 to TRBJ2-3, with D maybe TRBD2 (7 bases). The CDR3 spans 15 residues. V lost 7 bases to trimming and J lost 2 bases, with 16 bases between them. The V gene's germline CDR1 is SEHNR and CDR2 FQNEAQ (reference sequence). The CDR3 nucleotides read TGTGCCAGCACCGATGGGGGGGCGTACACAGATACGCAGTATTTT. It specifies CASTDGGAYTDTQYF.

The gene calls are TRBV2 and TRBJ2-2; D may be TRBD1 (5 bases). CDR3 length: 17 residues. Trimming took off 4 bases at V and 0 bases at J, with 15 bases between the two ends. The V gene's germline CDR1 is SNHLY and CDR2 FYNNEI. In nucleotides, the CDR3 is TGTGCCAGCAGTGTCCTCTTAATAGGGGCGAACACCGGGGAGCTGTTTTTT. Amino acid sequence: CASSVLLIGANTGELFF. Variable domain in full (rest from reference TRBV2 and TRBJ2-2): EPEVTQTPSHQVTQMGQEVILRCVPISNHLYFYWYRQILGQKVEFLVSFYNNEISEKSEIFDDQFSVERPDGSNFTLKIRSTKLEDSAMYFCASSVLLIGANTGELFFGEGSRLTVL.

This sequence joins TRBV27 and TRBJ2-7, with D perhaps matching TRBD1 (6 bases). CDR3 size: 17 residues. The V gene's germline CDR1 is MNHEY and CDR2 SMNVEV (reference sequence). V was clipped by 5 bases and J by 3 bases, with 23 bases between them. CDR3 residues: CASSPPRQVYGSYEQYF. The CDR3 nucleotides read TGTGCCAGCAGTCCACCCCGACAGGTCTATGGTAGCTACGAGCAGTACTTC.

This clone was observed once. The chain recombines TRBV5-4 with TRBJ2-1; TRBD2 matches 9 bases. After removal of 4 bases from V and 6 bases from J, the junction contained 11 bases not matched to a gene. The CDR3 has 16 amino acids. Germline V gene data show CDR1 as SGHNT and CDR2 as YYREEE (reference sequence). This chain's CDR3 is CASSGTSGRVGNEQFF. As DNA, the CDR3 is TGTGCCAGCAGCGGCACTAGCGGGCGAGTCGGCAATGAGCAGTTCTTC. Variable domain in full (rest from reference TRBV5-4 and TRBJ2-1): ETGVTQSPTHLIKTRGQQVTLRCSSQSGHNTVSWYQQALGQGPQFIFQYYREEENGRGNFPPRFSGLQFPNYSSELNVNALELDDSALYLCASSGTSGRVGNEQFFGPGTRLTVL.

The chain uses TRBV7-8 and TRBJ1-4; possible D gene TRBD1, 6 bases. The germline gives CDR1 SGHVS, CDR2 FQNEAQ. This CDR3 spans 16 amino acids. V shed 5 bases and J shed 0 bases, with 13 bases lying between them. CDR3 in DNA: TGTGCCAGCAGCCACGACAGGAAGTCAACTAATGAAAAACTGTTTTTT. Translation gives CASSHDRKSTNEKLFF.

This clone was picked up one time. The chain carries TRBV18 and TRBJ1-4; D is unclear. Trimming pared 5 bases from V and 1 base from J, leaving 5 bases between. The germline V gene has CDR1 KGHSH and CDR2 LQKENI. This CDR3 spans 13 amino acids. The CDR3 protein is CASSNRTNEKLFF. The CDR3 coding sequence is TGTGCCAGCTCAAACAGAACTAATGAAAAACTGTTTTTT.

The J gene is TRBJ1-1, the V gene TRBV6-5; unclear D gene. Germline V gene data show CDR1 as MNHEY and CDR2 as SVGAGI. The CDR3 runs to 14 residues. With 3 bases removed from V and 7 bases from J, the gap between germline ends came to 15 bases. CDR3 in DNA: TGTGCCAGCAGTTATGCAGAGCGGCACCGTGAAGCTTTCTTT. Translating it yields CASSYAERHREAFF.

The chain recombines TRBV4-1 with TRBJ1-5, with TRBD1 as a possible D gene (6 bases). This CDR3 contains 16 residues. The germline CDR1 and CDR2 sequences are MGHRA and YSYEKL. Trimming took 0 bases from V and 4 from J, leaving 13 bases between them. CDR3: CASSQEGGGTNQPQHF. The CDR3 region has the DNA TGCGCCAGCAGCCAAGAAGGGGGGGGGACGAATCAGCCCCAGCATTTT.

This chain uses TRBV9 with TRBJ2-3; 9 positions agree with TRBD2. The CDR3 covers 17 residues. With V trimmed by 4 bases and J by 3 bases, 12 bases remained unmatched. Germline CDR1 and CDR2: SGDLS and YYNGEE. The CDR3 nucleotides read TGTGCCAGCAGCCCCTCCCTGGGCGGGGGGGGGACAGATACGCAGTATTTT. It is translated as CASSPSLGGGGTDTQYF.

This chain links TRBV5-4 with TRBJ2-2; TRBD2 matches 8 bases. Germline CDR1 reads SGHNT; CDR2 reads YYREEE (reference sequence). The length of the CDR3 is 13 residues. V was clipped by 4 bases and J by 9 bases; unmatched bases: 5. The CDR3 is CASSPSGGRELFF. CDR3 DNA: TGTGCCAGCAGCCCCTCGGGAGGGAGGGAGCTGTTTTTT.

The rearrangement joins TRBV21-1 to TRBJ1-1; the D call of TRBD1 is as the table states it, not checked on the DNA. TRBV21-1 has pseudogene status. The CDR3 loop spans 10 amino acids. The CDR3 here is CANRGQEAFF. The CDR3 DNA follows: TGTGCCAACAGGGGGCAGGAAGCTTTCTTT.

In this sample, this clone turned up a few times. The CDR3: CASSTGQGLAEAFF. The CDR3 DNA reads TGTGCCAGTAGTACCGGACAGGGTTTGGCTGAAGCTTTCTTT. The chain links TRBV19 to TRBJ1-1; 8 bases are a match to TRBD1. The length of the CDR3 is 14 residues. Germline V gene lookup returns CDR1 LNHDA and CDR2 SQIVND (reference sequence). V was pared by 4 bases and J by 6 bases, with 7 bases of the junction left unmatched.

The gene calls are TRBV6-1 and TRBJ2-7, with D tentatively TRBD1 (6 bases). CDR1 and CDR2 (germline): MNHNS, SASEGT. The CDR3 loop spans 14 amino acids. V was clipped by 6 bases and J by 3 bases, with 15 bases between them. The CDR3 DNA follows: TGTGCCAGCAGAAAGAAGGACAGCTACTACGAGCAGTACTTC. Translating gives CASRKKDSYYEQYF.

The rearrangement joins TRBV9 to TRBJ1-5, with TRBD1 as a possible D gene (6 bases). The CDR3 is made up of 15 amino acids. CDR1 and CDR2 (germline): SGDLS, YYNGEE. V was cut by 0 bases and J by 7 bases, with 14 bases left in between. The chain's CDR3 is CASSVEGGVGQPQHF. CDR3 nucleotide sequence: TGTGCCAGCAGCGTAGAGGGGGGGGTCGGGCAGCCCCAGCATTTT.

This clone was seen only once. The genes are TRBV18 and TRBJ1-3; the D is unclear. In germline, CDR1 is KGHSH, CDR2 LQKENI. V dropped 3 bases and J dropped 0 bases, with 9 bases sitting between them. This CDR3 spans 15 amino acids. The CDR3 region is CASSPDGNSGNTIYF. CDR3 sequence (DNA): TGTGCCAGCTCACCCGACGGGAACTCTGGAAACACCATATATTTT. The full variable domain, in which reference TRBV18 and TRBJ1-3 provide the parts outside the CDR3, is NAGVMQNPRHLVRRRGQEARLRCSPMKGHSHVYWYRQLPEEGLKFMVYLQKENIIDESGMPKERFSAEFPKEGPSILRIQQVVRGDSAAYFCASSPDGNSGNTIYFGEGSWLTVV.

V is TRBV4-2 and J is TRBJ1-5; 7 bases align to TRBD1. This CDR3 has 16 amino acids. V dropped 0 bases and J dropped 7; count of bases not matched to a gene: 9. Looked up from germline, CDR1 is LGHNA and CDR2 is YNFKEQ. The CDR3 DNA is TGTGCCAGCAGCCAAGATCAGACAGGGAAGGGACAGCCCCAGCATTTT. This gives the protein CASSQDQTGKGQPQHF.

The chain links TRBV28 to TRBJ2-6; 8 bases line up with TRBD1. The germline V gene has CDR1 MDHEN and CDR2 SYDVKM. This CDR3 has 16 residues. Trimming at V came to 4 bases and at J to 4 bases, leaving 6 bases not matched to a gene. The CDR3 coding sequence is TGTGCCAGCAGTTCATCAGGGGGCTACGGGGCCAACGTCCTGACTTTC. Residues: CASSSSGGYGANVLTF.

The chain links TRBV6-5 to TRBJ1-2, with a tentative D call TRBD1 (6 bases). There are 16 residues in the CDR3. With 0 bases removed from V and 4 bases from J, the gap between germline ends came to 15 bases. CDR1 is MNHEY, CDR2 SVGAGI, per germline. Written as DNA, the CDR3 is TGTGCCAGCAGTTACTCGATACAGGGCGTTGGCTATGGCTACACCTTC. This gives the protein CASSYSIQGVGYGYTF.

The sample holds one count of this clone. This sequence joins TRBV7-9 and TRBJ1-6; tentative D call: TRBD1 (6 bases). The germline gives CDR1 SEHNR, CDR2 FQNEAQ (reference sequence). The V end was cut by 3 bases, the J end by 10 bases, with 13 bases between. There are 14 residues in the CDR3. CDR3: CASSLYGGGSPLHF. CDR3 nucleotides: TGTGCCAGCAGCTTGTATGGGGGCGGCTCACCCCTCCACTTT.

V gene TRBV7-6 combines with J gene TRBJ2-7; D may be TRBD1 (5 bases). There are 14 residues in the CDR3. Per the germline V gene, CDR1 is SGHVS and CDR2 is FNYEAQ. Trimming left V 2 bases short and J 1 base short, with 9 bases between. The CDR3 nucleotides read TGTGCCAGCAGCTTACAGGCAGGGTCCTACGAGCAGTACTTC. The encoded protein is CASSLQAGSYEQYF.

The chain recombines TRBV7-8 with TRBJ1-1; TRBD1 matches 7 bases. V gave up 1 base and J gave up 0 bases; unmatched junction bases: 2. This CDR3 has 15 residues. From germline, CDR1 is SGHVS and CDR2 FQNEAQ. The CDR3 region is CASSLGGQLNTEAFF. Written as DNA, the CDR3 is TGTGCCAGCAGCTTAGGGGGACAGTTGAACACTGAAGCTTTCTTT. The full variable domain, with the rest looked up from reference TRBV7-8 and TRBJ1-1, is GAGVSQSPRYKVAKRGQDVALRCDPISGHVSLFWYQQALGQGPEFLTYFQNEAQLDKSGLPSDRFFAERPEGSVSTLKIQRTQQEDSAVYLCASSLGGQLNTEAFFGQGTRLTVV.

This chain links TRBV14 with TRBJ1-2, with 8 bases aligning to TRBD1. This CDR3 region has 14 residues. CDR1 and CDR2 from the germline V gene are SGHDN and FVKESK. The V and J ends lost 1 base and 5 bases, in that order; junction bases with no gene match: 3. CDR3 bases: TGTGCCAGCAGCCAAGGCCAGGGGGCATATGGCTACACCTTC. The encoded protein is CASSQGQGAYGYTF.

The rearrangement joins TRBV11-1 to TRBJ2-7, with TRBD1 identical over 9 bases. The CDR3 has 16 amino acids. Germline trimming cut 3 bases from V and 6 bases from J; bases unmatched to any gene: 12. CDR1 and CDR2 from the germline V gene are SGHAT and FQDESV (reference sequence). CDR3 coding DNA: TGTGCCAGCAGCTTCACTTCCGGGACAGGGACCATCGAGCAGTACTTC. Protein: CASSFTSGTGTIEQYF.

V usage is TRBV11-2 and J usage is TRBJ2-7, with D maybe TRBD1 (5 bases). V lost 1 base to trimming and J lost 3 bases, with 10 bases between them. Germline CDR1 reads SGHAT; CDR2 reads FQNNGV. The CDR3 extends over 14 amino acids. CDR3 protein: CASSLAGPSYEQYF. CDR3 sequence (DNA): TGTGCCAGCAGCTTAGCAGGGCCCAGCTACGAGCAGTACTTC.